This TCR beta chain was captured by sequencing in a study of blood T cell repertoires in COVID-19. At the level of the study: From T cells, B-cell-depleted T cells, or PBMCs came the material, which was cDNA or gDNA.

Some clones are missing from TCRdb's copy, which holds only in-frame ones; the method was immunoSEQ multiplex PCR. Of roughly 95,000 clones listed, roughly 86% were seen once; the top ten hold almost 7%. This clone was seen once. V lost 6 bases and J lost 0, with 6 bases in between. Germline V gene data show CDR1 as SGHRS and CDR2 as YFSETQ. There are 13 residues in the CDR3. The sequencing sample was made of peripheral blood. This chain uses TRBV5-1 with TRBJ2-2; D perhaps matches TRBD1 (5 bases). This TCR was recovered from a man between 50 and 59 years old with active or convalescent COVID-19. This CDR3 is CASTGTNTGELFF. CDR3 DNA: TGCGCCAGCACAGGGACGAACACCGGGGAGCTGTTTTTT.